One and the same sample provided the 2 T cell receptor beta chains below, sequenced in a study of cytomegalovirus exposure and HLA in healthy donors. The PCR had 60 Vbeta and 13 Jbeta primers. The method was immunoSEQ multiplex PCR; TCRdb's version includes in-frame clones alone and lacks a portion of them. The repertoire holds more than 80,000 clones, with roughly 70% as singletons. Input material: PBMCs. The receptors here all came from a male donor in good health and CMV-seropositive.

The rearrangement uses TRBV5-1 and TRBJ2-7; 8 nucleotides agree with TRBD1. The germline CDR1 and CDR2 sequences are SGHRS and YFSETQ. The CDR3 is 15 residues long. V gave up 4 bases and J gave up 4 bases; unmatched junction bases: 10. CDR3 sequence (DNA): TGCGCCAGCAGCGTCTCACAGGGGGATGGGTACGAGCAGTACTTC. This gives the protein CASSVSQGDGYEQYF.

The rearrangement joins TRBV7-9 to TRBJ2-7; the D gene is possibly TRBD1 (5 bases). The CDR3 has 15 residues. CDR1 SEHNR and CDR2 FQNEAQ come from the germline V gene (reference sequence). V lost 2 bases, J lost 0 bases, and 11 bases lay in between. The chain's CDR3 is CASSLTGHPSYEQYF. CDR3 nucleotides: TGTGCCAGCAGCTTAACAGGACATCCCTCCTACGAGCAGTACTTC.